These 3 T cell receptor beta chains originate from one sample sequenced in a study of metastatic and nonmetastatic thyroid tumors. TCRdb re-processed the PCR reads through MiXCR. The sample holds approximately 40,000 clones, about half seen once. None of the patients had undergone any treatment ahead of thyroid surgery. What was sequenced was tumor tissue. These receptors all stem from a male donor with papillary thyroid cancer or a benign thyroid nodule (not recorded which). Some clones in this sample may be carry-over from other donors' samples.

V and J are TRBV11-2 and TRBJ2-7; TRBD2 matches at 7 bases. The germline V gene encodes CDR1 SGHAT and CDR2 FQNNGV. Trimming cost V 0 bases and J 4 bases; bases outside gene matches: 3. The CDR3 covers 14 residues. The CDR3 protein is CASSLDLGGYEQYF. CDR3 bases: TGTGCCAGCAGCTTAGATCTCGGGGGGTACGAGCAGTACTTC.

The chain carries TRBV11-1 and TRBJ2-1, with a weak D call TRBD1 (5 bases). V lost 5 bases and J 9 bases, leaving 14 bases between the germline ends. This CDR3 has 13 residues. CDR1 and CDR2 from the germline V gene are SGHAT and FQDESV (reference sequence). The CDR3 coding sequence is TGTGCCAGCAGCCTACAATACAGGACTGAGCAGTTCTTC. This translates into CASSLQYRTEQFF.

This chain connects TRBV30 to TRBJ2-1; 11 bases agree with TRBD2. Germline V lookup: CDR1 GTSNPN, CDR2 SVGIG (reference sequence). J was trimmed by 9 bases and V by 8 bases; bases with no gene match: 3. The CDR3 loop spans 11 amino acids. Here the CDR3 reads CARLAGGEQFF. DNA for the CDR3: TGTGCCCGGCTAGCGGGGGGTGAGCAGTTCTTC.